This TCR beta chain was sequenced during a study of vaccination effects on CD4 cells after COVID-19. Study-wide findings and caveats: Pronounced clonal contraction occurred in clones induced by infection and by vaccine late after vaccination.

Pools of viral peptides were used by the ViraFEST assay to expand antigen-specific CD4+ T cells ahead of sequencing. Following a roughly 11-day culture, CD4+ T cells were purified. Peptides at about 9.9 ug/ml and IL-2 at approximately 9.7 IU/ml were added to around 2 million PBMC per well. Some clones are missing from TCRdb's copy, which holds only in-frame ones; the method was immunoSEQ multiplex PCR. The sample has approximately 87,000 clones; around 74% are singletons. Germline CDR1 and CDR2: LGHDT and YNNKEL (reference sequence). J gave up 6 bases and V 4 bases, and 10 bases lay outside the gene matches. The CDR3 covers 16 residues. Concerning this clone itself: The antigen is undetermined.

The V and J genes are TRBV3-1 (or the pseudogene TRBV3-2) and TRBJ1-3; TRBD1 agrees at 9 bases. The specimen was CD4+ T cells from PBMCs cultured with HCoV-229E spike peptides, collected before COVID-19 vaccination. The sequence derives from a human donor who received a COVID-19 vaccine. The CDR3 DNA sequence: TGTGCCAGCAGCCCCCTCCCGGGACAGGGCCCAAACACCATATATTTT. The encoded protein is CASSPLPGQGPNTIYF.